The present entry profiles one TCR beta chain with its context. The sample originates from a study of patients and donors after allogeneic stem cell transplantation. Germline-derived CDR1 and CDR2 are MNHEY and SVGEGT. The CDR3 loop spans 14 amino acids. J gave up 5 bases and V 8 bases, and 11 bases lay outside the gene matches. TCRdb re-derived calls from the RT-PCR reads in MiXCR, one entry per CDR3 protein. The sample yields more than 150,000 distinct CDR3 sequences, around two fifths seen once. Sequenced sample: blood, either unsorted or a sorted T cell fraction (not recorded which). The TCR comes from a human donor who was either an allogeneic HSCT recipient or a stem cell or donor lymphocyte infusion donor (not recorded which). It is not recorded whose cells these are; they may come from a transplant donor. The rearrangement uses TRBV6-2 or TRBV6-3 and TRBJ2-5; 7 bases align to TRBD2. The CDR3 coding sequence is TGTGCCAGCGGTGGCGGGAGTTGGGGTGAGACCCAGTACTTC. As protein: CASGGGSWGETQYF.